The T cell receptor (beta chain) described here comes from a study of early T cells in non-severe SARS-CoV-2 infection. Individual cDNA molecules were tagged with unique molecular identifiers. TCRdb independently ran MiXCR on the 5' RACE reads; one entry per CDR3 protein. Of roughly 35,000 distinct CDR3 sequences in the sample, 5.5% to 8% are singletons; the top ten hold about 4%. The ends were cut back, 1 base at V and 3 bases at J, with 9 bases in the middle. Germline V gene data show CDR1 as MNHEY and CDR2 as SMNVEV (reference sequence). The CDR3 totals 15 residues. This clonotype was detected many times. Antigen specificity is unknown. Study results and limitations: VDJdb matches were skewed toward anti-spike CD8 T cell responses.

The J gene is TRBJ2-2, the V gene TRBV27; D possibly uses TRBD1 or TRBD2 (5 bases each). The origin of this receptor is an adult who was a healthcare worker with PCR-confirmed SARS-CoV-2 infection or an uninfected control (not recorded which). Sequencing was done on a sample of whole blood. The CDR3 DNA is TGTGCCAGCAGTTTATTAGGGGAGCACACCGGGGAGCTGTTTTTT. Its protein product is CASSLLGEHTGELFF.